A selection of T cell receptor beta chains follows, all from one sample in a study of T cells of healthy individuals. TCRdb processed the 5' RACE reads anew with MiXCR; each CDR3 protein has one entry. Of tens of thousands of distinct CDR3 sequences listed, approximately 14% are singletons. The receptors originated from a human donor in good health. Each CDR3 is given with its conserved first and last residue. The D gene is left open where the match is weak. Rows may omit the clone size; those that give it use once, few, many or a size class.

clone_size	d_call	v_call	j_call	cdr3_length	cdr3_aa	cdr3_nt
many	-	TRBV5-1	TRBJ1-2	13	CASSVGQPYGYTF	TGCGCCAGCAGCGTAGGACAGCCCTATGGCTACACCTTC
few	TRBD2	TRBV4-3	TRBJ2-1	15	CASSQMGGRADEQFF	TGCGCCAGCAGCCAAATGGGGGGGAGGGCCGATGAGCAGTTCTTC
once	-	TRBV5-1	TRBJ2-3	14	CASSLERMSDTQYF	TGCGCCAGCAGCTTGGAGAGGATGTCAGATACGCAGTATTTT
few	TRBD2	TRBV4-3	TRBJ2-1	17	CASSPRLAGYANNEQFF	TGCGCCAGCAGCCCCCGGCTAGCGGGGTACGCCAACAATGAGCAGTTCTTC
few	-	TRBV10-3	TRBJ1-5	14	CAISEGGSNQPQHF	TGTGCCATCAGTGAAGGCGGTAGCAATCAGCCCCAGCATTTT
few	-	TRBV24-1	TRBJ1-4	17	CATSDRTGREGNEKLFF	TGTGCCACCAGTGATCGAACAGGGAGGGAGGGTAATGAAAAACTGTTTTTT
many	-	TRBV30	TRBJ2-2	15	CAWKSGTLYTGELFF	TGTGCCTGGAAATCCGGGACACTATACACCGGGGAGCTGTTTTTT
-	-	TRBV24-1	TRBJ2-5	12	CATSEVEETQYF	TGTGCCACCAGTGAAGTGGAAGAGACCCAGTACTTC
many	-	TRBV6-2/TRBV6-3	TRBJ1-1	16	CASSYAAFSVKTEAFF	TGTGCCAGCAGCTACGCAGCCTTCAGTGTTAAGACTGAAGCTTTCTTT
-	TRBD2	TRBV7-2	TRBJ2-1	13	CASSLAPGGEQFF	TGTGCCAGCAGCTTAGCGCCGGGAGGCGAGCAGTTCTTC
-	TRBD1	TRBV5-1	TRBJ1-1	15	CASSTGQGGGTEAFF	TGCGCCAGCAGCACTGGACAGGGTGGGGGAACTGAAGCTTTCTTT
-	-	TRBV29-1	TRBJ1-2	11	CSVREGDGYTF	TGCAGCGTTCGCGAGGGGGACGGCTACACCTTC
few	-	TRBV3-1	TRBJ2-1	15	CASSQGMSSYNEQFF	TGTGCCAGCAGCCAAGGGATGAGCTCCTACAATGAGCAGTTCTTC
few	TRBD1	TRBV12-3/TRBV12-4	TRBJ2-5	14	CASSPRDRQETQYF	TGTGCCAGCAGTCCCCGGGACAGACAAGAGACCCAGTACTTC
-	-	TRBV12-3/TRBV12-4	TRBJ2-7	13	CASSLNPPYEQYF	TGTGCCAGCAGTTTAAATCCTCCCTACGAGCAGTACTTC
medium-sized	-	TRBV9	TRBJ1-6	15	CASSVTDSYNSPLHF	TGTGCCAGCAGCGTCACGGACTCCTATAATTCACCCCTCCACTTT
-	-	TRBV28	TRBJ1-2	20	CASSEQGLFRRTKLSYGYTF	TGTGCCAGCAGCGAACAGGGTTTATTTCGACGTACCAAATTATCATATGGCTACACCTTC
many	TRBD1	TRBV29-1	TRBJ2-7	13	CSVAWTGNYEQYF	TGCAGCGTTGCTTGGACAGGGAACTACGAGCAGTACTTC
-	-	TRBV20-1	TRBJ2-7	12	CSARDQFYEQYF	TGCAGTGCTAGAGATCAATTCTACGAGCAGTACTTC
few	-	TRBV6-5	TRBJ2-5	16	CASSYSILASQETQYF	TGTGCCAGCAGTTACTCTATCCTAGCGTCCCAAGAGACCCAGTACTTC
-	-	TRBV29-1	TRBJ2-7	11	CSVVESYEQYF	TGCAGCGTTGTAGAGAGTTACGAGCAGTACTTC
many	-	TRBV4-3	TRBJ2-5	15	CASSQGSQGEETQYF	TGCGCCAGCAGCCAAGGTAGTCAGGGTGAAGAGACCCAGTACTTC
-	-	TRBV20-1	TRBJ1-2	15	CSARSRQAPNYGYTF	TGCAGTGCTAGGTCAAGACAGGCCCCTAACTATGGCTACACCTTC
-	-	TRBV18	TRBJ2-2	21	CASSPLRVRGESGFNTGELFF	TGTGCCAGCTCACCCCTCCGGGTTAGGGGGGAAAGCGGATTCAACACCGGGGAGCTGTTTTTT
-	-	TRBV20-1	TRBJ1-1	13	CSARGGGTTEAFF	TGCAGTGCTAGAGGAGGGGGGACCACTGAAGCTTTCTTT
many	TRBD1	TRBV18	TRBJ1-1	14	CASSPGTGAPEAFF	TGTGCCAGCTCACCCGGCACAGGGGCTCCTGAAGCTTTCTTT
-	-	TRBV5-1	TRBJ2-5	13	CASQPGNQETQYF	TGCGCCAGCCAACCAGGGAATCAAGAGACCCAGTACTTC
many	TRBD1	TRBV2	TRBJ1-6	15	CASSAGGDYNSPLHF	TGTGCCAGCAGTGCAGGGGGGGATTATAATTCACCCCTCCACTTT
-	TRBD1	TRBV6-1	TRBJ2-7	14	CASSDETGVYEQYF	TGTGCCAGCAGTGACGAAACAGGGGTCTACGAGCAGTACTTC
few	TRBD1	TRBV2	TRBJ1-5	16	CASSEGWTGGNQPQHF	TGTGCCAGCAGTGAAGGGTGGACAGGGGGGAATCAGCCCCAGCATTTT
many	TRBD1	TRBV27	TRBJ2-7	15	CASSSLTTGEQEQYF	TGTGCCAGCAGTTCCCTGACGACAGGGGAGCAAGAGCAGTACTTC
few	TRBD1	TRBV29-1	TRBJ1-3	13	CSATGGSGNTIYF	TGCAGCGCAACAGGGGGCTCTGGAAACACCATATATTTT
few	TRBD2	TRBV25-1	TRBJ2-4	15	CASSAGGLAKNIQYF	TGTGCCAGCAGTGCGGGGGGTTTAGCCAAAAACATTCAGTACTTC
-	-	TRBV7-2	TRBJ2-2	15	CASSSSGAGTGELFF	TGTGCCAGCAGCTCCTCGGGGGCGGGCACCGGGGAGCTGTTTTTT
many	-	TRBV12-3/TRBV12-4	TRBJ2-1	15	CASSYYREIYNEQFF	TGTGCCAGCAGTTACTACAGGGAAATCTACAATGAGCAGTTCTTC
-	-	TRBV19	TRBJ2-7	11	CASSIPGEQNF	TGTGCCAGTAGTATTCCGGGGGAGCAGAACTTC
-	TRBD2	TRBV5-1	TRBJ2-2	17	CASSAFLAGSGNGELFF	TGCGCCAGCAGCGCCTTCCTAGCGGGGAGCGGGAACGGGGAGCTGTTTTTT
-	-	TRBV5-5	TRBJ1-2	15	CASSLVVDPNYGYTF	TGTGCCAGCAGCTTGGTCGTGGACCCTAACTATGGCTACACCTTC
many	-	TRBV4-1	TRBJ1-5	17	CASSQYAGRSQGQPQHF	TGCGCCAGCAGCCAATATGCAGGGAGGTCCCAAGGACAGCCCCAGCATTTT
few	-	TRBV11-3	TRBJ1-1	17	CASSLDSGLARGTEAFF	TGTGCCAGCAGCTTAGATAGCGGACTGGCTAGGGGGACTGAAGCTTTCTTT
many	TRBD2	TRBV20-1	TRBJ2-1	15	CSAPFSGSSYNEQFF	TGCAGTGCTCCTTTCAGCGGGAGCTCCTACAATGAGCAGTTCTTC
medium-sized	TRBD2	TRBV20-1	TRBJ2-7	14	CSVPRSGKTYEQYF	TGCAGCGTCCCTCGTAGCGGGAAGACCTACGAGCAGTACTTC
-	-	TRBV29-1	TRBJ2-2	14	CSVGVDMNTGELFF	TGCAGCGTGGGAGTTGATATGAACACCGGGGAGCTGTTTTTT
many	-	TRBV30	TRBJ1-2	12	CAWSVQSYGYTF	TGTGCCTGGAGTGTTCAGTCCTATGGCTACACCTTC
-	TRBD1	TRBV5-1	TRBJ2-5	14	CASSSTDRGETQYF	TGCGCCAGCAGCTCGACGGACAGGGGTGAGACCCAGTACTTC
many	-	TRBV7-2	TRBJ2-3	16	CASSLSVRRFTDTQYF	TGTGCCAGCAGCTTATCCGTCAGAAGGTTCACAGATACGCAGTATTTT
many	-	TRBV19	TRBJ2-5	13	CASSIGLKETQYF	TGTGCCAGTAGTATTGGCTTGAAAGAGACCCAGTACTTC
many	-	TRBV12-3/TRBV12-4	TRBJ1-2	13	CASSPWSPGGYTF	TGTGCCAGCAGCCCATGGTCCCCCGGTGGCTACACCTTC
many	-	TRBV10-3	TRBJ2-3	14	CAISEGSQPDTQYF	TGTGCCATCAGTGAGGGATCCCAGCCAGATACGCAGTATTTT
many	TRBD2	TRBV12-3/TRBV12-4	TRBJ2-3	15	CASSLSGRARDTQYF	TGTGCCAGCAGTCTTAGCGGGAGGGCCCGAGATACGCAGTATTTT
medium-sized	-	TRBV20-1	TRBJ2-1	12	CSAPTSYNEQFF	TGCAGTGCCCCGACTAGTTACAATGAGCAGTTCTTC